This T cell receptor (beta chain) derives from a study of T cell repertoires in cytomegalovirus infection. Study overall: CMV infection plus the matching HLA type was flagged by public TCR beta signatures.

This clonotype was recorded many times. Its target is not known. Findings of the study overall: In two of eight donors, the top clonotype was HLA-C-restricted CMV-specific. Pooled public TCR beta family frequency picked out CMV carriers with the relevant HLA.

Trimming took 4 bases from V and 6 from J; bases not matched to a gene: 7. CDR3 length: 17 amino acids. Germline V gives CDR1 MGHRA, CDR2 YSYEKL. MiXCR, run by TCRdb on the reads, gives a single entry per CDR3 protein. This repertoire shows roughly 500,000 distinct CDR3 sequences, roughly 12% found once; its top ten account for approximately 10%. Sequenced material: PBMCs. The receptor was derived from a human donor in good health (CMV status not recorded). Some clones in this sample may be carry-over from other donors' samples. This chain joins TRBV4-1 and TRBJ2-1; TRBD2 aligns across 15 bases. CDR3 DNA sequence: TGCGCCAGCAGCCCTGGACTAGCGGGAGGGCCAATCAATGAGCAGTTCTTC. Translation: CASSPGLAGGPINEQFF.